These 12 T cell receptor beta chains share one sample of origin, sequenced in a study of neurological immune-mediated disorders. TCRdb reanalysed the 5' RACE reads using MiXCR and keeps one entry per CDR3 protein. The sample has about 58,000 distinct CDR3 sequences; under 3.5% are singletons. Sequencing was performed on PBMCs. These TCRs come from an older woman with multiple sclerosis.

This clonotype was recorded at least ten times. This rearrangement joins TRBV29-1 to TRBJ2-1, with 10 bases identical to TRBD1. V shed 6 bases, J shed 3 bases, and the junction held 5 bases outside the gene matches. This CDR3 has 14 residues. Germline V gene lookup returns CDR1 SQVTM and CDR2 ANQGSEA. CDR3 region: CSVRQGAYYNEQFF. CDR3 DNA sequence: TGCAGCGTGAGACAGGGGGCTTACTACAATGAGCAGTTCTTC.

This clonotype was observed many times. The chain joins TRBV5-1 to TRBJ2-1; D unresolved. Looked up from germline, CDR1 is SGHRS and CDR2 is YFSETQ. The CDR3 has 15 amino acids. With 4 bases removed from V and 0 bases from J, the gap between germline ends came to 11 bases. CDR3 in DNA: TGCGCCAGCAGCGAGACTGGGTCCTCCTACAATGAGCAGTTCTTC. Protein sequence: CASSETGSSYNEQFF.

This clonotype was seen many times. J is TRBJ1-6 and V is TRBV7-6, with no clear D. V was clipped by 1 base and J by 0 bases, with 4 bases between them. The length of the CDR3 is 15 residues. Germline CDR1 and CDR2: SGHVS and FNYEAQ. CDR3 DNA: TGTGCCAGCAGCTTAGACGGCTCCTATAATTCACCCCTCCACTTT. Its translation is CASSLDGSYNSPLHF.

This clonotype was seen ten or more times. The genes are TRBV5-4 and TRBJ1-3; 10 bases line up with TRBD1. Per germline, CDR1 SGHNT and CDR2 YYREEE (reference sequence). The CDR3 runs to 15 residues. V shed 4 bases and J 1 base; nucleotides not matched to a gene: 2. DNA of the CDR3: TGTGCCAGCAGCGCGGGACAGGGGTCTGGAAACACCATATATTTT. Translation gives CASSAGQGSGNTIYF.

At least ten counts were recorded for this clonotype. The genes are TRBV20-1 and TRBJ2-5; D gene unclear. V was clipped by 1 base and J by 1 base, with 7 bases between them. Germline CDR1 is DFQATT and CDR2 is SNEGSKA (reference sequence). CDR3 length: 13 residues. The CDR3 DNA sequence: TGCAGTGCTAGAGGCACCCCCCAAGAGACCCAGTACTTC. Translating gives CSARGTPQETQYF.

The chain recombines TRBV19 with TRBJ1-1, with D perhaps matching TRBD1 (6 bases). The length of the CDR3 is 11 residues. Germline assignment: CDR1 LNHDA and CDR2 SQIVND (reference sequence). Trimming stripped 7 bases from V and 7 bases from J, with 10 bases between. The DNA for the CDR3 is TGTGCCAGTATCGAGACAGGTGAAGCTTTCTTT. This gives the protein CASIETGEAFF.

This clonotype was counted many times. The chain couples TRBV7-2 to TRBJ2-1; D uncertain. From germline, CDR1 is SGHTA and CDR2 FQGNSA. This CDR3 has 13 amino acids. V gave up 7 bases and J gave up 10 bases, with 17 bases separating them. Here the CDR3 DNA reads TGTGCCAGCAACCCCCGGCTTCACAGCGAGCAGTTCTTC. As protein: CASNPRLHSEQFF.

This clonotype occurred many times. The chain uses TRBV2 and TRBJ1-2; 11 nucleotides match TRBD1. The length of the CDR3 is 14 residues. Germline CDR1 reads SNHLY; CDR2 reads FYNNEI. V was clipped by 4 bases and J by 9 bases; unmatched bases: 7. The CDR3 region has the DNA TGTGCCAGCAGTGGGACAGGGGGCAGAGGACGCTACACCTTC. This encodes CASSGTGGRGRYTF.

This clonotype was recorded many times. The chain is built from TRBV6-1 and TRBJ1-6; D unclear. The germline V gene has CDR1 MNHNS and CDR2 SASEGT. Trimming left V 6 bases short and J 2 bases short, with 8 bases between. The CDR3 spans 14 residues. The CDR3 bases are TGTGCCAGCAGCGCCGGACCCTATAATTCACCCCTCCACTTT. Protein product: CASSAGPYNSPLHF.

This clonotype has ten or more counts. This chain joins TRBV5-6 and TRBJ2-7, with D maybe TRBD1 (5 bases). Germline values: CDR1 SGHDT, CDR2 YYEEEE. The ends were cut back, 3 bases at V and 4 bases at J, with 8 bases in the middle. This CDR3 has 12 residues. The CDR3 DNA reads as TGTGCCAGCAGCTGGGGCCGGTACGAGCAGTACTTC. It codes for CASSWGRYEQYF.

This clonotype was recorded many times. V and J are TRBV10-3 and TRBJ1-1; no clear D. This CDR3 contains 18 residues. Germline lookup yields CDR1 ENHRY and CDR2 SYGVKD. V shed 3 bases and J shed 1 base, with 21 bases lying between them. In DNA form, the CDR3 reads TGTGCCATCAGTGAAAAGGGTCCCTTCACTTCCACGAACACTGAAGCTTTCTTT. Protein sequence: CAISEKGPFTSTNTEAFF.

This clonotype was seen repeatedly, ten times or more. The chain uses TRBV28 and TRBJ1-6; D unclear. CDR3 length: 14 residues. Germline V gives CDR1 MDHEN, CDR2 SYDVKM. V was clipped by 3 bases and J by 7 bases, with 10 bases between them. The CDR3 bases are TGTGCCAGCAGTTTTTTACGGCTAAATTCACCCCTCCACTTT. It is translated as CASSFLRLNSPLHF. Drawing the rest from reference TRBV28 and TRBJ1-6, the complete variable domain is DVKVTQSSRYLVKRTGEKVFLECVQDMDHENMFWYRQDPGLGLRLIYFSYDVKMKEKGDIPEGYSVSREKKERFSLILESASTNQTSMYLCASSFLRLNSPLHFGNGTRLTVT.